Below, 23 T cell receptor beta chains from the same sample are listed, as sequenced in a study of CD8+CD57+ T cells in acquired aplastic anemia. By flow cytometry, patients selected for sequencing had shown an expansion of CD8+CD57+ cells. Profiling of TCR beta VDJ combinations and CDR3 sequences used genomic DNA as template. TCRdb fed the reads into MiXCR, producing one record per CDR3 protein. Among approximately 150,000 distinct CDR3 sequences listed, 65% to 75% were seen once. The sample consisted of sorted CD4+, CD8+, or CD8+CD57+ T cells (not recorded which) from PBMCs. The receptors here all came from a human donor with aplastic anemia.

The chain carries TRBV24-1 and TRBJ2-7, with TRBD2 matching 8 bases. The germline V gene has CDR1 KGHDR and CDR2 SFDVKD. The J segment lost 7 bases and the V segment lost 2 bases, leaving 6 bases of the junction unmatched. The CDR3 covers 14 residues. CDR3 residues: CATSDSGGAREQYF. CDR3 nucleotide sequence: TGTGCCACCAGTGATTCGGGAGGGGCCCGGGAGCAGTACTTC.

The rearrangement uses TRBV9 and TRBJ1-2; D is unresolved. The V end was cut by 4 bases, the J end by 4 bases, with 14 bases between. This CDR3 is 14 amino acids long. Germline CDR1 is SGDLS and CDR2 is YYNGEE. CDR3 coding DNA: TGTGCCAGCAGCCAGTCATTGGGAGGCTATGGCTACACCTTC. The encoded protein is CASSQSLGGYGYTF.

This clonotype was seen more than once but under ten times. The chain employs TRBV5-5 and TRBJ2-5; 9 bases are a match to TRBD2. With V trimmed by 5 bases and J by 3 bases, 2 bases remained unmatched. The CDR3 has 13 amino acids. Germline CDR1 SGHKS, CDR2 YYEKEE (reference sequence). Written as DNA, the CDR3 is TGTGCCAGCAGTCTAGCGGGGAAAGAGACCCAGTACTTC. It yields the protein CASSLAGKETQYF.

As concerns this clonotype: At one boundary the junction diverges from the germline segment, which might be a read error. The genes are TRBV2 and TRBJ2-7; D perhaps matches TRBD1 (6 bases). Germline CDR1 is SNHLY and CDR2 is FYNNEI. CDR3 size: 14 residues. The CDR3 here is CAISGPGEYVEQYF. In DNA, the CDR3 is TGTGCCATCAGTGGCCCAGGGGAGTATGTCGAGCAGTACTTC.

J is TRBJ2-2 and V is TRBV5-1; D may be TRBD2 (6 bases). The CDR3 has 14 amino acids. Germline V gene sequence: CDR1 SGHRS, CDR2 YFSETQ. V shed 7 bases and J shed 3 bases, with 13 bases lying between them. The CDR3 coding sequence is TGCGCCAGCGAGACCAGGGAGGACACCGGGGAGCTGTTTTTT. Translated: CASETREDTGELFF.

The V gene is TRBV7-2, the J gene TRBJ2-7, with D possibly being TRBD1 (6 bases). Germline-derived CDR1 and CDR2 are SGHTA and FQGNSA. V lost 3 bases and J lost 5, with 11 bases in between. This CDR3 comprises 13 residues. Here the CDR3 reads CASSFTGYDEQYF. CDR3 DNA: TGTGCCAGCAGCTTTACAGGGTACGACGAGCAGTACTTC. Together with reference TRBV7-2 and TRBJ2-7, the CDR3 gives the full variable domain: GAGVSQSPSNKVTEKGKDVELRCDPISGHTALYWYRQSLGQGLEFLIYFQGNSAPDKSGLPSDRFSAERTGGSVSTLTIQRTQQEDSAVYLCASSFTGYDEQYFGPGTRLTVT.

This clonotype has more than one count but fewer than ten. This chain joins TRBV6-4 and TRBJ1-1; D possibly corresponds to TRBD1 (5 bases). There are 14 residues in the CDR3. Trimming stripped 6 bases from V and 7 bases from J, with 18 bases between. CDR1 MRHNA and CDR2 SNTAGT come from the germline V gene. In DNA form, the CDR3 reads TGTGCCAGCAGCGAGGGACTAGAGTCAGATGAAGCTTTCTTT. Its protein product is CASSEGLESDEAFF.

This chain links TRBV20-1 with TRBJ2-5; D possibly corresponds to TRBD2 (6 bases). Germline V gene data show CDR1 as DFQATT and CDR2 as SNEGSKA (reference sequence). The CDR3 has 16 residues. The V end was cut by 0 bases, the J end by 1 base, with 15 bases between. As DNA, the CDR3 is TGCAGTGCTAGAGACTCCTGGACGGGAGCCCAAGAGACCCAGTACTTC. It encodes CSARDSWTGAQETQYF.

CDR3 residues: CASSRGLRTYEQYF. CDR3 DNA: TGTGCCAGCAGTCGGGGCCTCAGGACCTACGAGCAGTACTTC. This chain uses TRBV12-3 or TRBV12-4 with TRBJ2-7, with D possibly called TRBD1 or TRBD2 (5 bases each). Trimming left V 5 bases short and J 2 bases short, with 13 bases between. The CDR3 totals 14 residues.

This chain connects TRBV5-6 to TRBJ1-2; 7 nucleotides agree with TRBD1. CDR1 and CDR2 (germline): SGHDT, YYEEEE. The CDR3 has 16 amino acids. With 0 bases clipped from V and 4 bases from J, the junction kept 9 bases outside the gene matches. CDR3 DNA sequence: TGTGCCAGCAGCTTGGGGGACAGCTCACCCGTCTATGGCTACACCTTC. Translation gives CASSLGDSSPVYGYTF.

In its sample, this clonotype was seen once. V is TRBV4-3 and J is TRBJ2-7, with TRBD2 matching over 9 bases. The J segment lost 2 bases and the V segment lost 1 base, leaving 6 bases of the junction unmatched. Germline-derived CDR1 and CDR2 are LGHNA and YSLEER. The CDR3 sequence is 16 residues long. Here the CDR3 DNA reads TGCGCCAGCAGCCAAGCACTAGCGGGTGTCCCCTACGAGCAGTACTTC. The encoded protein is CASSQALAGVPYEQYF.

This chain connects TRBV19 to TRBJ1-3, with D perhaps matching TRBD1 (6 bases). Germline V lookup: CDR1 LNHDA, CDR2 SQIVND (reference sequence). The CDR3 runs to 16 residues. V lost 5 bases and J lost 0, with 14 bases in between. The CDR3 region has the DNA TGTGCCAGTAGTCGGGGGGGCAGCGGCTCTGGAAACACCATATATTTT. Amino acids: CASSRGGSGSGNTIYF.

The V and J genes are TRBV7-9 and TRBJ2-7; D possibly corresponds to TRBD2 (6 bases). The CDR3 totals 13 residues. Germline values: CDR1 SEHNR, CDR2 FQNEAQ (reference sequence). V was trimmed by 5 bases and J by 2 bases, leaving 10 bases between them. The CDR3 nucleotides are TGTGCCAGCAGCCCAGGAGGGACCTACGAGCAGTACTTC. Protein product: CASSPGGTYEQYF.

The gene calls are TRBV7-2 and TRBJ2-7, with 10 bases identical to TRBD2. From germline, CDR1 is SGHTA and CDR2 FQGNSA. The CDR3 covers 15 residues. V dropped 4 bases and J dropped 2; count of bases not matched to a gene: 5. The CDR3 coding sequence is TGTGCCAGCAGCTACGGACTAGCGGTTACCTACGAGCAGTACTTC. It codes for CASSYGLAVTYEQYF.

CDR3 in amino acids: CASVPSPPAGEQYF. DNA for the CDR3: TGTGCCAGCGTTCCAAGCCCACCCGCGGGAGAGCAGTACTTC. The chain has TRBV9 and TRBJ2-7, with TRBD2 as a possible D gene (6 bases). CDR1 and CDR2 from the germline V gene are SGDLS and YYNGEE. There are 14 residues in the CDR3. V was cut by 7 bases and J by 7 bases, with 21 bases left in between.

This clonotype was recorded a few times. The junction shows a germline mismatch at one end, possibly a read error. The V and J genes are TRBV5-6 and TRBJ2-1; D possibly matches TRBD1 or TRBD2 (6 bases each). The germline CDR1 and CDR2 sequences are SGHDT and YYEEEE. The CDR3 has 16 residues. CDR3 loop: CASRQGGGGVGYEQLF. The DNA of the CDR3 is TGTGCCAGCAGGCAGGGTGGAGGGGGAGTGGGGTATGAGCAGCTCTTC.

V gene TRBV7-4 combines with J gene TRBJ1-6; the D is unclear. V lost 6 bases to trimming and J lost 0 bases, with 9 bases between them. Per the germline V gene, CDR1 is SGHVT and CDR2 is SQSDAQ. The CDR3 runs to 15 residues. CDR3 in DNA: TGTGCCAGCAGTTCTCTAGGCTCCTATAATTCACCCCTCCACTTT. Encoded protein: CASSSLGSYNSPLHF.

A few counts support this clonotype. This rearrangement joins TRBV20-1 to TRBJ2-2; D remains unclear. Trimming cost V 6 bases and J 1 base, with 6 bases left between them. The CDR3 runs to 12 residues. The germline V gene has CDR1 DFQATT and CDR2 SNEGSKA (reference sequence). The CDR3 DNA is TGCAGTGCCCCTCAGAACACCGGGGAGCTGTTTTTT. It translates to CSAPQNTGELFF.

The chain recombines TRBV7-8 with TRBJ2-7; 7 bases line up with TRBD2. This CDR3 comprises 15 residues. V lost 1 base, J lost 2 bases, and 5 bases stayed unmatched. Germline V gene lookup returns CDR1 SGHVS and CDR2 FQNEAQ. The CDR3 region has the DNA TGTGCCAGCAGCTTAGGGCGGCGGGGGACCTACGAGCAGTACTTC. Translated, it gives CASSLGRRGTYEQYF.

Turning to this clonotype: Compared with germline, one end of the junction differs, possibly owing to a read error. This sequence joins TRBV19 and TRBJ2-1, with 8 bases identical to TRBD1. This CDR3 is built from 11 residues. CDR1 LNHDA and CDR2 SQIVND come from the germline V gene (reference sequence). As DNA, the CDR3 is TGTGCCAGTAGTATCGGACAGGGCTGGGTCTTC. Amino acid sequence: CASSIGQGWVF.

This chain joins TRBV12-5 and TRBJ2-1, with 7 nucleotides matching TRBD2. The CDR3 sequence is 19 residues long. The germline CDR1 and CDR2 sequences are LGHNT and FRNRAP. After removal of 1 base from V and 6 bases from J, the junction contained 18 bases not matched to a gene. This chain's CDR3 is CASGLDVLGGRSFSNEQFF. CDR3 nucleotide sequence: TGTGCTAGTGGTTTGGACGTTTTGGGAGGGCGGAGTTTTTCCAATGAGCAGTTCTTC.

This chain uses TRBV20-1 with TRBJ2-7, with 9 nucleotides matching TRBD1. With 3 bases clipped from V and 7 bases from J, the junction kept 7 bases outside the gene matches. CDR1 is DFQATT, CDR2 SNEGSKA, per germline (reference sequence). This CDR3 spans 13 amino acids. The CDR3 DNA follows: TGCAGTGCTAGTACAGGGGGCTTCGTAGAGCAGTACTTC. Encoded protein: CSASTGGFVEQYF.

CDR3 sequence: CASSLEGRYNSPLHF. In DNA form, the CDR3 reads TGTGCCAGCAGCTTAGAGGGGAGGTATAATTCACCCCTCCACTTT. The V call is TRBV7-3, the J call TRBJ1-6; D may be TRBD1 (5 bases). This CDR3 comprises 15 residues. V lost 2 bases and J lost 4, with 9 bases in between. CDR1 is SGHTA and CDR2 is FQGTGA in the germline V gene.